These 5 T cell receptor beta chains came from one sample sequenced in a study of cytomegalovirus exposure and HLA in healthy donors. Primers for the PCR totalled 60 Vbeta and 13 Jbeta. The repertoire was sequenced with immunoSEQ multiplex PCR; TCRdb's copy has only in-frame clones and lacks some. The top ten hold approximately 3.9% of the sample, which has approximately 120,000 clones, about 84% seen once. The sample comprised PBMCs. These receptors came from a man aged 40-49 years in good health and CMV-seronegative.

V gene TRBV19 combines with J gene TRBJ1-1, with unresolved D. Germline CDR1 reads LNHDA; CDR2 reads SQIVND (reference sequence). The length of the CDR3 is 13 residues. CDR3: CALTDSMNTEAFF. The CDR3 DNA follows: TGTGCACTCACCGATTCTATGAACACTGAAGCTTTCTTT.

The chain carries TRBV7-9 and TRBJ2-2, with D possibly matching TRBD2 (5 bases). Trimming removed 2 bases at V and 2 bases at J, with 12 bases between. This CDR3 is 16 amino acids long. Germline V gene sequence: CDR1 SEHNR, CDR2 FQNEAQ (reference sequence). The CDR3, as DNA: TGTGCCAGCAGCTTAAACGTGGACTTTAACACCGGGGAGCTGTTTTTT. As protein: CASSLNVDFNTGELFF.

The rearrangement links TRBV7-6 to TRBJ1-1, with TRBD1 as a possible D gene (5 bases). Per germline, CDR1 SGHVS and CDR2 FNYEAQ. V was cut by 0 bases and J by 1 base, with 9 bases left in between. The CDR3 length is 15 residues. As DNA, the CDR3 is TGTGCCAGCAGCTTAGCGGCGGACACGAACACTGAAGCTTTCTTT. Translation: CASSLAADTNTEAFF.

V usage is TRBV5-8 and J usage is TRBJ2-3; TRBD1 matches 8 bases. V gave up 9 bases and J gave up 4 bases; unmatched junction bases: 7. This CDR3 spans 13 amino acids. In germline, CDR1 is SGHTS, CDR2 YDEGEE. CDR3 bases: TGTGCCACCACGGGACAGGTGGCAGATACGCAGTATTTT. This encodes CATTGQVADTQYF. The complete variable domain, with remaining parts taken from reference TRBV5-8 and TRBJ2-3, reads EAGVTQSPTHLIKTRGQQATLRCSPISGHTSVYWYQQALGLGLQFLLWYDEGEERNRGNFPPRFSGRQFPNYSSELNVNALELEDSALYLCATTGQVADTQYFGPGTRLTVL.

The CDR3 sequence is CASSTGVGGYTF. The DNA of the CDR3 is TGTGCCAGCAGCACGGGTGTCGGTGGCTACACCTTC. V gene TRBV9 combines with J gene TRBJ1-2; D remains unclear. The CDR3 is 12 amino acids. Trimming pared 4 bases from V and 7 bases from J, leaving 11 bases between. CDR1 is SGDLS, CDR2 YYNGEE, per germline.